What follows is one T cell receptor (beta chain) and its context. This sample stems from a study of monozygotic twins with inflammatory bowel disease. The CDR3 runs 12 residues. No DNA is given; TCRdb re-called the 5' RACE reads and lists each CDR3 protein once. Recorded for this sample: about 330,000 distinct CDR3 sequences. The source is a human donor with ulcerative colitis or Crohn's disease, or a healthy co-twin of an affected twin (not recorded which). The rearrangement uses TRBV12-3 or TRBV12-4 and TRBJ2-1; TCRdb returns TRBD1, unconfirmable since there is no DNA. The sequenced sample was blood. Here the CDR3 reads CASMRGNNEQFF.